What follows describes a single T cell receptor (beta chain). The specificity of this receptor is unknown. One junction end does not reproduce the germline sequence, and a read error may be involved. This entry belongs to a study of cytomegalovirus exposure and HLA in healthy donors (dated by TCRdb to 2016 to 2017). About the investigation overall: An earlier analysis of 587 of the donors reported 250 to 300 Gb of sequence data and 117 million unique TCR beta sequences obtained from some 200 million T cells. An early release that covered fewer than 750 HLA-typed donors contained approximately 290 gigabases of sequencing data and about 93 million unique TCR sequences. Of the roughly 400 genotyped donors, 81% were placed in the genetic ancestry cluster associated with self-reported Caucasian donors. The study aimed to test whether cataloging public T cell receptors could reveal signatures of past pathogen exposure. The study used immunosequencing to profile the T cell repertoires of approximately 630 subjects and linked those repertoires to cytomegalovirus serostatus. A separate validation cohort of roughly 130 different subjects was used in addition to the 666-subject first cohort. To predict cytomegalovirus infection status, the study brought together high-throughput TCR immunosequencing, statistical association of individual TCRs with disease status, and machine learning. A later analysis re-analyzed previously published TCR beta repertoires from 666 donors and added high-resolution HLA genotyping to study TCR occurrence patterns. Rather than drawing on any new phenotypic data, the later analysis identified candidate immune exposures from TCR beta sequences and the way those sequences occurred across donors. In an earlier analysis of roughly 540 of the donors, high-throughput TCR beta sequencing was used to judge whether each TCR beta V gene segment behaved as functional or pseudogenic. Donor age, sex, ethnicity and CMV serostatus were collected together with the repertoire data. A later genetic analysis took genome-wide SNP genotypes for about 55% of the 666 donors and used that subset as a discovery cohort. Every discovery cohort repertoire had been produced on one sequencing platform. HLA typing included class I and class II loci at four-digit resolution. Typing coverage differed by locus: A, B, C, DRB1 and DQB1 were typed in about 620-640 donors, DQA1 in 500 to 550, DPA1 in roughly 590, and DPB1 in roughly 470. A handful of DR-DQ haplotypes were handled as single units for association and clustering because linkage in the cohort was strong. Among about 410 genotyped donors of the cohort, an average of roughly 230,000 unique TCR beta nucleotide sequences was sequenced per donor, of which about 19% were non-productive.

The library was produced with the immunoSEQ multiplex PCR assay. The multiplex PCR relied on a mix of 60 forward primers for TCR Vbeta segments and 13 reverse primers for TCR Jbeta segments. The CDR3 region of rearranged TCR beta genes was amplified from genomic DNA with a multiplex PCR assay. The amplified TCR beta libraries were sequenced on the Illumina HiSeq System as 87-base-pair reads. On the authors' methods: Across the 700 or so repertoires, a later analysis counted 60 million to 90 million unique TCR beta chains, roughly 11 million of which were shared by at least two donors. Raw reads were error-corrected and collapsed into unique sequences by a nearest-neighbor algorithm in which closely related sequences were merged to remove PCR and sequencing errors. To assign V, D and J gene segments, CDR3 sequences were aligned to IMGT reference sequences. Each retained sequence needed at least a six-nucleotide match to both a V gene segment and a J gene segment. Rearrangements were classified as productive when the CDR3 lacked stop codons and remained in frame with V and J, and all other rearrangements were classified as non-productive. Following IMGT convention, CDR3 was defined as the stretch from the second conserved V-encoded cysteine up to the conserved J-encoded phenylalanine. Sequences without an unambiguous match to a single V gene segment were excluded from the earlier analysis of a few hundred of the donors. An earlier analysis of a few hundred of the donors called V segments functional above 56.7% productive rearrangements and segregating when the between-donor standard deviation exceeded 5%. A statistical classification framework was built to diagnose cytomegalovirus status from the catalog of TCR beta chain sequences. In a later analysis, V and J genes were assigned by comparing TCR nucleotide sequences against IMGT/GENE-DB human TR gene sequences. In a later analysis, CDR3 sequences and most-parsimonious VDJ recombination scenarios were assigned using the TCRdist pipeline. In a later analysis, each TCR beta chain was defined by its CDR3 amino acid sequence together with its V-gene family, and reads without a unique V-gene family were excluded. As a way to deal with suspected cross-contamination and a sequencing artifact, a later analysis dropped 500 to 700 nucleotide sequences that were highly shared and had low generation probability. For each public chain, a later analysis derived a clonal expansion index from normalized ranks of inferred template counts within each repertoire. In a later analysis, generation probabilities were computed with a VDJ recombination model fitted to out-of-frame rearrangements, and the resulting probabilities were checked against IGoR. In a later analysis, TCR-TCR, TCR-HLA and TCR-CMV co-occurrence was scored with hypergeometric tests, and a repertoire-size bias correction was applied to TCR pairs. False discovery rates were estimated in a later analysis by permuting HLA or CMV assignments 20 times. In a later analysis, co-occurring TCRs were grouped using DBSCAN, and TCRdist sequence similarity was added for clustering within HLA-allele-positive subsets. Repertoires with fewer than 30,000 or more than 120,000 public chains were left out of co-occurrence clustering, as were about 5 repertoires with anomalous nucleotide sharing. The table comes from immuneACCESS by way of TCRdb, which keeps in-frame sequences with V and J called. Part of the clones is missing from these tables; in studies checked, under half for an unresolved V gene and the rest for unknown reasons. V, J and clone size derive from that table, while D and trimming were established from the DNA sequence. For this sample the table gives more than 250,000 clones, of which 85% to 90% were detected only once. Of the sample, roughly 2.3% falls within the top ten clones.

Paper-wide results and their limitations: Most CMV-associated TCR beta chains appeared to be HLA-restricted in a later analysis, and the HLA associations seemed to be driven largely by CMV exposure. A later analysis reported that several top co-occurrence clusters appeared linked to parvovirus B19, influenza, CMV and Epstein-Barr virus. For the cohort, immune exposure information was limited to CMV serostatus. Broadly in line with IMGT annotations, most TCR beta V segments showed up in productive rearrangements about 87% or about 30% of the time in an earlier analysis of around 550 of the donors. In both the original and validation cohorts, the classifier was reported to diagnose cytomegalovirus status with high specificity and sensitivity. In a later analysis, HLA-associated TCR beta chains showed more clonal expansion and lower generation probabilities than non-associated chains that were equally common. In this cohort, only TCR beta chains were sequenced, and detectable features were limited by the absence of alpha or paired-chain data. Because HLA typing was missing for some donors at each locus, association tests included only the typed subset. In the study, some 160 TCR beta chains were listed as associated with cytomegalovirus. The sequencing pipeline was judged likely to have produced a cluster of highly shared sequence variants as a technical artifact. In vitro tests confirmed that a few of the cytomegalovirus-associated TCR beta chains recognize cytomegalovirus antigens. It was suggested by the authors that the approach could potentially be generalized to other disease states and immunological phenotypes. Over 15 rarely observed V segments, including chromosome 9 orphons, were excluded from the earlier analysis of several hundred of the donors because counts were too low. Specific HLA alleles were associated with 15,000 to 20,000 TCR beta sequences at a false discovery rate of 0.05 in a later analysis. Assigning TCR associations to individual alleles was difficult when HLA alleles, especially DR and DQ, strongly co-occurred. A further reported finding was that TCR beta sequences accurately predicted the HLA-A and HLA-B alleles for most subjects in the first cohort. Sequencing depth was assumed to be roughly uniform across donors in the presence/absence analyses, though that assumption may not hold. Correlated functional status among segregating V segments might reflect linkage disequilibrium, but an unknown experimental factor could not be ruled out. Most TCR sequences were observed very rarely across donors, whereas some public TCRs were present in many individuals. A later genetic analysis reported fewer N-insertions in productive TCRs among donors in an Asian-associated ancestry cluster than the roughly 670-donor mean. In a later genetic analysis, a missense DCLRE1C variant was associated with V-gene and J-gene trimming of TCR beta chains, and the association was replicated in an independent cohort. In a later analysis, the rate of TCR association differed among HLA loci, with DRB1 alleles having the most associated TCRs and HLA-C alleles having the fewest.

The cohort comprised some 700 healthy bone marrow donors. At the time of sampling, every cohort member was nominally healthy, though immune exposures that went unrecorded were likely present. The donor tested CMV seronegative, placing the donor among the 350 to 400 seronegative members of the cohort. A peripheral blood sample was provided by each donor, and peripheral blood mononuclear cells were used for TCR beta sequencing. The Qiagen DNeasy Blood Extraction Kit was used to extract genomic DNA from the blood cell samples. This TCR was sampled from a woman aged 18-29 years in good health and CMV-seronegative. The sequenced sample was PBMCs.

The CDR3 has the sequence CASSLTGTGNPEAFF. Read as DNA, the sequence is TGCGCCAGCAGCTTAACCGGGACAGGGAACCCTGAAGCTTTCTTT. The V and J genes are TRBV5-1 and TRBJ1-1; 9 of the junction bases match TRBD1. From a lookup of the germline V gene, CDR1 and CDR2 are SGHRS and YFSETQ. Measured from the cysteine to the phenylalanine, the CDR3 is 15 residues long. Only the CDR3 portion is preserved as DNA: 45 bases, with reading frame beginning at the first base.